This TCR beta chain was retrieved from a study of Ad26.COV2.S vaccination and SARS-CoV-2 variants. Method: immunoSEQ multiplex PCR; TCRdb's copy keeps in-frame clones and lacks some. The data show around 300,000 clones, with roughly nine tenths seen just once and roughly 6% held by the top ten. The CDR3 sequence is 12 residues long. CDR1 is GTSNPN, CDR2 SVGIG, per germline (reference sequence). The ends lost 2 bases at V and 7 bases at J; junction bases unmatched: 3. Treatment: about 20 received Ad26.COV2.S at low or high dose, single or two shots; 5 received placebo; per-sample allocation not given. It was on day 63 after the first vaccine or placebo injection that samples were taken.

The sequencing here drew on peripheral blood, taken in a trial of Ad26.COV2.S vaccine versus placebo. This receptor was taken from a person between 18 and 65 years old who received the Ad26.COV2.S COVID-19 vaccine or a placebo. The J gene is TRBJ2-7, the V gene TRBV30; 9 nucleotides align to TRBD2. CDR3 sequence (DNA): TGTGCCTGGAGTAGCGGGGGGCGTGAGCAGTACTTC. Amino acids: CAWSSGGREQYF.